The 2 T cell receptor beta chains presented below share a single source sample, sequenced in a study of cytomegalovirus exposure and HLA in healthy donors. The PCR made use of 60 Vbeta and 13 Jbeta primers. Generated by immunoSEQ multiplex PCR, the TCRdb table keeps only in-frame clones and is missing some. This sample carries approximately 150,000 clones, approximately 79% of them seen once, and the ten largest clones take 6.3%. Sequenced input: PBMCs. These receptors all stem from a middle-aged man in good health and CMV-seropositive.

This chain joins TRBV10-2 and TRBJ2-3; 10 nucleotides agree with TRBD2. The CDR3 runs to 15 residues. J lost 3 bases, V lost 8 bases, and 8 bases had no gene match. Germline V gene lookup returns CDR1 WSHSY and CDR2 SAAADI. The CDR3, as DNA: TGCGCCAGCCGGGATAGCGGGAGGTTGACAGATACGCAGTATTTT. Translated: CASRDSGRLTDTQYF.

J is TRBJ2-4 and V is TRBV5-1, with TRBD1 matching 9 bases. Unmatched junction bases numbered 17, after V lost 7 bases and J lost 12 bases. CDR3 size: 15 residues. The germline V gene encodes CDR1 SGHRS and CDR2 YFSETQ. The CDR3 DNA reads as TGCGCCAGCGCCATCGACAGGGGGACGAGGGACAGTCAGTACTTC. Its translation is CASAIDRGTRDSQYF.